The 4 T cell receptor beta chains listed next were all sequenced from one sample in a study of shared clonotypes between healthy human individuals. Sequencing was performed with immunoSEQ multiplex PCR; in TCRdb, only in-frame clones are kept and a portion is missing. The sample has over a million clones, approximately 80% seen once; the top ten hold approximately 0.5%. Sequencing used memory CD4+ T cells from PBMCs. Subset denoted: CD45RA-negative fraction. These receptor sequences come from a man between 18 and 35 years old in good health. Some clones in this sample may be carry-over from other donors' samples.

The CDR3 sequence: CASETGWDGGNTIYF. CDR3 sequence (DNA): TGTGCCAGCGAGACGGGGTGGGACGGAGGAAACACCATATATTTT. The chain joins TRBV7-9 to TRBJ1-3, with D tentatively TRBD1 (5 bases). The CDR3 length is 15 residues. The germline CDR1 and CDR2 sequences are SEHNR and FQNEAQ (reference sequence). The V end was cut by 8 bases, the J end by 4 bases, with 18 bases between.

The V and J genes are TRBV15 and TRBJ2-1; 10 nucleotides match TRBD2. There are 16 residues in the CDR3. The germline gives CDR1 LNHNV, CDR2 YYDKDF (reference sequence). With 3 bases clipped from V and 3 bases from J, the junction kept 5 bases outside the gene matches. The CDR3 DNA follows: TGTGCCACCAGCAGGAATCTAGCGGGAGACTACAATGAGCAGTTCTTC. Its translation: CATSRNLAGDYNEQFF.

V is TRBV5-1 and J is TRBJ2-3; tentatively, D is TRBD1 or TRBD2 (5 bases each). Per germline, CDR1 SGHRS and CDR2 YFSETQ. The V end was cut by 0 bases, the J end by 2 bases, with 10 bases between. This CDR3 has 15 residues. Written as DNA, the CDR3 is TGCGCCAGCAGCTTGGCCCCGGGGCCCACAGATACGCAGTATTTT. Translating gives CASSLAPGPTDTQYF.

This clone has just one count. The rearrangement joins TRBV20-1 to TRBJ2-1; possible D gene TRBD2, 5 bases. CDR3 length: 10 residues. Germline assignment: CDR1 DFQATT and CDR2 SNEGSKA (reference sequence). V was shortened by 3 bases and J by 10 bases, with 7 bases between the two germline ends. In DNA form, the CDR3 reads TGCAGTGCTAGCGGGATCGAGCAGTTCTTC. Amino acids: CSASGIEQFF.